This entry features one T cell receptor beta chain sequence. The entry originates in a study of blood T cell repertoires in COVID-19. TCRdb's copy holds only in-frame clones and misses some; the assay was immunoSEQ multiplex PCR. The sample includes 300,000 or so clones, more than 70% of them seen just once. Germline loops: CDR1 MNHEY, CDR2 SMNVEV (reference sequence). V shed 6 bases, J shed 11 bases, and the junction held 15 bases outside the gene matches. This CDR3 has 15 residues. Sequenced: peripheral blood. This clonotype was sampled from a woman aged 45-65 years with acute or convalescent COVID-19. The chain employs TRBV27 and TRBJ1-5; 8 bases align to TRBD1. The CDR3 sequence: CASSSTQGAGGTQHF. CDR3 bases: TGTGCCAGCAGCTCGACCCAGGGGGCCGGCGGGACCCAGCATTTT.